The 20 T cell receptor beta chains below were found in one sample sequenced in a study of PD-1 blockade in classical Hodgkin lymphoma (dated by TCRdb to the early 2020s). To prepare the library, the immunoSEQ multiplex PCR assay was applied. In TCRdb, the immuneACCESS table is reduced to in-frame sequences with V and J assigned. These tables do not hold every clone; where another copy was compared, an unresolved V gene accounts for under half, and the others remain unexplained. This sample holds around 25,000 clones; approximately 85% were observed only once. The ten most abundant clones make up just under 2.5% of the sample. The time point label, as the study defines it: cycle 4 day 1 (C4D1), after five to seven weeks of nivolumab. Every trial patient had relapsed after autologous stem cell transplantation, and cohorts A, B and C differed in prior brentuximab vedotin exposure. Using a Miltenyi CD4+ T cell isolation kit, CD4+ T cells were purified from thawed PBMCs through magnetic negative selection.

This specimen was CD4+ T cells from blood, taken before the fourth cycle of nivolumab. The origin of the receptors is a human donor with classical Hodgkin lymphoma.

The chain recombines TRBV19 with TRBJ2-4, with unresolved D. Germline CDR1 reads LNHDA; CDR2 reads SQIVND (reference sequence). With 6 bases removed from V and 5 bases from J, the gap between germline ends came to 11 bases. The CDR3 is 13 residues long. As DNA, the CDR3 is TGTGCCAGTAGCAGAGGCCGGGAAAACATTCAGTACTTC. Amino acids: CASSRGRENIQYF.

V gene TRBV7-9 combines with J gene TRBJ2-7; D gene ambiguous. CDR3 size: 13 residues. CDR1 is SEHNR and CDR2 is FQNEAQ in the germline V gene (reference sequence). Between the trimmed V and J ends, which lost 4 bases and 3 bases, there was a span of 10 bases. The CDR3 DNA reads as TGTGCCAGCAGCTCCGGTCTTGTCTACGAGCAGTACTTC. The encoded protein is CASSSGLVYEQYF.

The V and J genes are TRBV18 and TRBJ2-1; 8 nucleotides align to TRBD1. The CDR3 has 15 amino acids. CDR1 and CDR2 (germline): KGHSH, LQKENI. The ends lost 2 bases at V and 7 bases at J; junction bases unmatched: 7. The CDR3 nucleotides read TGTGCCAGCTCACCAGGACAGGGCCTATGGAATGAGCAGTTCTTC. This codes for CASSPGQGLWNEQFF. Full variable domain (rest looked up from reference TRBV18 and TRBJ2-1): NAGVMQNPRHLVRRRGQEARLRCSPMKGHSHVYWYRQLPEEGLKFMVYLQKENIIDESGMPKERFSAEFPKEGPSILRIQQVVRGDSAAYFCASSPGQGLWNEQFFGPGTRLTVL.

The rearrangement joins TRBV28 to TRBJ1-2; 8 bases align to TRBD1. The CDR3 is made up of 12 amino acids. Germline-derived CDR1 and CDR2 are MDHEN and SYDVKM. The V gene end was trimmed by 8 bases and the J gene end by 5 bases; junction bases not matched to a gene: 4. CDR3 amino acids: CASGQGQYGYTF. The CDR3 DNA follows: TGTGCCAGCGGACAGGGCCAATATGGCTACACCTTC.

This clone was counted only a few times. The V gene is TRBV10-2, the J gene TRBJ2-7; D perhaps matches TRBD1 (6 bases). CDR1 is WSHSY, CDR2 SAAADI, per germline. The CDR3 covers 12 residues. Trimming cost V 3 bases and J 10 bases, with 13 bases left between them. CDR3 DNA: TGCGCCAGCAGTGACGTGGGCAGGGGACAGTACTTC. Its protein is CASSDVGRGQYF.

The V gene is TRBV19, the J gene TRBJ2-1, with TRBD2 matching over 7 bases. Germline CDR1 LNHDA, CDR2 SQIVND (reference sequence). The V gene end was trimmed by 0 bases and the J gene end by 7 bases; junction bases not matched to a gene: 12. This CDR3 spans 17 amino acids. DNA for the CDR3: TGTGCCAGTAGTATAGATCATGGGGGGGACTGGTGGAATGAGCAGTTCTTC. Protein: CASSIDHGGDWWNEQFF. The full variable domain, its missing parts supplied by reference TRBV19 and TRBJ2-1, is DGGITQSPKYLFRKEGQNVTLSCEQNLNHDAMYWYRQDPGQGLRLIYYSQIVNDFQKGDIAEGYSVSREKKESFPLTVTSAQKNPTAFYLCASSIDHGGDWWNEQFFGPGTRLTVL.

The J gene is TRBJ1-6, the V gene TRBV30, with D possibly TRBD1 on 6 matching bases. V dropped 7 bases and J dropped 7 bases, with 14 bases sitting between them. Germline CDR1 reads GTSNPN; CDR2 reads SVGIG (reference sequence). This CDR3 is 13 amino acids long. The CDR3 DNA reads TGTGCCTCAATCGGACAGATGAATTCACCCCTCCACTTT. This gives the protein CASIGQMNSPLHF.

Details on this clone: Distinct nucleotide sequences in the sample also encode this CDR3. The chain has TRBV7-6 and TRBJ2-5; D is undetermined. Trimming stripped 6 bases from V and 5 bases from J, with 13 bases between. CDR1 and CDR2 (germline): SGHVS, FNYEAQ. The CDR3 length is 13 residues. CDR3: CASSFSGPETQYF. CDR3 nucleotides: TGTGCCAGCAGTTTCAGTGGGCCGGAGACCCAGTACTTC.

The genes are TRBV11-2 and TRBJ1-2; D may be TRBD1 (5 bases). V was clipped by 4 bases and J by 7 bases, with 10 bases between them. Germline CDR1 SGHAT, CDR2 FQNNGV. CDR3 length: 12 residues. Written as DNA, the CDR3 is TGTGCCAGCAGCTGGGGGTCGGGTGGCTACACCTTC. Amino acid sequence: CASSWGSGGYTF. Combining the CDR3 with reference TRBV11-2 and TRBJ1-2 gives the whole variable domain EAGVAQSPRYKIIEKRQSVAFWCNPISGHATLYWYQQILGQGPKLLIQFQNNGVVDDSQLPKDRFSAERLKGVDSTLKIQPAKLEDSAVYLCASSWGSGGYTFGSGTRLTVV.

The chain carries TRBV30 and TRBJ2-7; no definite D call. V lost 0 bases, J lost 1 base, and 10 bases lay in between. Germline CDR1 GTSNPN, CDR2 SVGIG (reference sequence). This CDR3 has 14 residues. CDR3 residues: CAWSVTVGSYEQYF. Written as DNA, the CDR3 is TGTGCCTGGAGTGTAACGGTCGGGTCCTACGAGCAGTACTTC.

This chain uses TRBV5-1 with TRBJ2-7; perhaps TRBD2 as D (7 bases). The CDR3 is 15 residues long. V shed 4 bases and J shed 2 bases, with 16 bases lying between them. Germline CDR1 is SGHRS and CDR2 is YFSETQ. CDR3 residues: CASSREGGETYEQYF. The CDR3 DNA is TGCGCCAGCAGCAGAGAAGGGGGGGAGACCTACGAGCAGTACTTC. The full variable domain, in which reference TRBV5-1 and TRBJ2-7 provide the parts outside the CDR3, is KAGVTQTPRYLIKTRGQQVTLSCSPISGHRSVSWYQQTPGQGLQFLFEYFSETQRNKGNFPGRFSGRQFSNSRSEMNVSTLELGDSALYLCASSREGGETYEQYFGPGTRLTVT.

This sequence joins TRBV5-1 and TRBJ1-3, with D tentatively TRBD1 (5 bases). The V end lost 0 bases, the J end lost 2 bases, and 12 bases lay between the germline ends. The germline V gene has CDR1 SGHRS and CDR2 YFSETQ. The CDR3 is 16 residues long. For the CDR3, the DNA is TGCGCCAGCAGCTTGGCAGGGAGCGCCCCTGGAAACACCATATATTTT. This encodes CASSLAGSAPGNTIYF.

This clone was seen only once. The chain joins TRBV19 to TRBJ2-1; 10 bases line up with TRBD1. Trimming took 5 bases from V and 1 from J; bases not matched to a gene: 2. This CDR3 spans 15 amino acids. Germline CDR1 is LNHDA and CDR2 is SQIVND (reference sequence). The CDR3 is CASSQDRGSYNEQFF. CDR3 bases: TGTGCCAGTAGTCAGGACAGGGGGTCCTACAATGAGCAGTTCTTC.

The genes are TRBV7-5 and TRBJ1-4; the table assigns TRBD1, which was not confirmed against the DNA. TRBV7-5 counts as a pseudogene. CDR3 length: 15 residues. CDR3 bases: TGTGCCAGAAGCTTAGTGGGACAGACTACCGAAAAACTGTTTTTT. Residues: CARSLVGQTTEKLFF.

This chain links TRBV4-2 with TRBJ1-3, with 12 bases aligning to TRBD1. Germline assignment: CDR1 LGHNA and CDR2 YNFKEQ. This CDR3 has 17 amino acids. V trimming: 2 bases; J trimming: 4 bases; junction bases outside the gene matches: 6. The CDR3 bases are TGTGCCAGCAGCCAAATCCCGGGACAGGGGGCAGGAAACACCATATATTTT. Protein product: CASSQIPGQGAGNTIYF.

The rearrangement joins TRBV12-2 to TRBJ1-5; no check of the table's D call, TRBD1, against the DNA was made. TRBV12-2 is a pseudogene. The CDR3 has 17 amino acids. In nucleotides, the CDR3 is TGTGCAAGTCGCTTAGGGGTCGGACAGGGCCTTAATCAGCCCCAGCATTTT. It specifies CASRLGVGQGLNQPQHF.

This sequence joins TRBV19 and TRBJ1-5; possibly TRBD1 for D (6 bases). The CDR3 contains 17 residues. Trimming took 3 bases from V and 1 from J, leaving 16 bases between them. The germline gives CDR1 LNHDA, CDR2 SQIVND (reference sequence). CDR3 sequence reads: CASSIGVRGGSNQPQHF. The CDR3 DNA sequence: TGTGCCAGTAGTATTGGGGTTCGAGGGGGGAGCAATCAGCCCCAGCATTTT.

CDR3 in amino acids: CASSLVGGMNAYEQYF. In DNA form, the CDR3 reads TGTGCCAGCAGCTTAGTGGGGGGCATGAACGCCTACGAGCAGTACTTC. This chain joins TRBV7-6 and TRBJ2-7, with D perhaps TRBD1 or TRBD2 (6 bases each). The CDR3 has 16 amino acids. CDR1 is SGHVS and CDR2 is FNYEAQ in the germline V gene. Trimming stripped 1 base from V and 2 bases from J, with 15 bases between.

The gene calls are TRBV6-6 and TRBJ2-7; TRBD1 aligns across 9 bases. The germline V gene has CDR1 MNHNY and CDR2 SVGAGI (reference sequence). The CDR3 has 14 amino acids. The V gene end was trimmed by 8 bases and the J gene end by 6 bases; junction bases not matched to a gene: 11. The CDR3 region has the DNA TGTGCCAGCGCTGCGGGACAGGGTTTGCGCGAGCAGTACTTC. Residues: CASAAGQGLREQYF.

The V and J genes are TRBV11-2 and TRBJ2-7; TRBD2 matches at 7 bases. Germline assignment: CDR1 SGHAT and CDR2 FQNNGV. Trimming cost V 5 bases and J 1 base; bases outside gene matches: 8. The CDR3 sequence is 15 residues long. Here the CDR3 DNA reads TGTGCCAGCAGCGAGGGGCTAGCGGAATCCTACGAGCAGTACTTC. Residues: CASSEGLAESYEQYF.